This entry describes one TCR beta chain. The antigen is not known. Random-hexamer reverse transcription was applied to about 0.5 to 1 ug RNA. Using its own MiXCR run on the immunoSEQ multiplex PCR reads, TCRdb lists one record per CDR3 protein. This table has approximately 100,000 distinct CDR3 sequences, roughly 94% appearing once. This sample is part of a study of CD8 T cells in Susac syndrome. Study-wide points: The greatest CD8+ clonal expansion in Susac occurred in TEMRA cells and in active patients. Across the total CD8+ repertoires, sixteen Susac-specific public clones were found. The CD8+ TEMRA repertoires yielded five such clones.

The CDR3 runs 12 residues. Germline lookup yields CDR1 MGHDK and CDR2 SYGVNS. V gave up 3 bases and J gave up 8 bases, with 8 bases separating them. Sequencing of TCR beta covered CD8+ and CD4+ T cells obtained from blood. The chain joins TRBV25-1 to TRBJ2-4; D gene ambiguous. The clonotype originates from a human donor with Susac syndrome. Sequenced: CD8+ T cells from PBMCs. The CDR3: CASSDRIDIQYF. DNA for the CDR3: TGTGCCAGCAGTGACAGGATTGACATTCAGTACTTC.